These T cell receptor beta chains were read from a single sample in a study of blood T cell repertoires in COVID-19. The assay was immunoSEQ multiplex PCR, and TCRdb's table has in-frame clones only and misses some. The sample contains 150,000 to 200,000 clones, 90% of which appear only once. Sequencing input: peripheral blood. The origin of the receptors is a man in his sixties with active or convalescent COVID-19. Each CDR3 is given with its conserved first and last residue. Fields, in order: J gene, CDR3 length, V gene, clone size, D gene, CDR3 DNA, CDR3 protein. The D gene is left open where the match is weak. Rows give clone size only sometimes, using once, few, many, or a class for an expanded clone.

>TRBJ1-2|16|TRBV11-2|-|-
TGTGCCAGCAGCTTTGTCCGACGGACAGCCGATGGTGGCTACACCTTC
CASSFVRRTADGGYTF
>TRBJ1-3|17|TRBV7-2|-|TRBD1
TGTGCCAGCAGCTTAGCTTGGGGACAGGGGACTGGAAACACCATATATTTT
CASSLAWGQGTGNTIYF
>TRBJ1-3|13|TRBV3-1/TRBV3-2|-|-
TGTGCCAGCAGCCATGGCAGGGGAAACACCATATATTTT
CASSHGRGNTIYF
>TRBJ1-2|12|TRBV7-9|-|TRBD1
TGTGCCAGCAGCCTGGGACAGTATGGCTACACCTTC
CASSLGQYGYTF
>TRBJ1-5|17|TRBV6-1|-|-
TGTGCCAGCAGTGAAGCAGGCAGGGCTTATAGCAATCAGCCCCAGCATTTT
CASSEAGRAYSNQPQHF
>TRBJ1-6|15|TRBV11-2|once|TRBD1
TGTGCCAGCAGCTTAGAACAGGGGGCTAATTCACCCCTCCACTTT
CASSLEQGANSPLHF
>TRBJ1-3|17|TRBV25-1|-|TRBD1
TGTGCCAGCAGTGAATCCCTGACAGGGGGAAGAGGAAACACCATATATTTT
CASSESLTGGRGNTIYF
>TRBJ1-3|12|TRBV6-6|-|-
TGTGCCAGCTCAGGCTCTGGAAACACCATATATTTT
CASSGSGNTIYF
>TRBJ2-3|15|TRBV6-5|-|-
TGTGCCAGCAGTACAACAGGGTGGGGAACAGATACGCAGTATTTT
CASSTTGWGTDTQYF
>TRBJ2-5|14|TRBV6-5|-|TRBD1
TGTGCCAGCAGGGGTACAGGGGTCTGGGAGACCCAGTACTTC
CASRGTGVWETQYF
>TRBJ1-2|14|TRBV19|few|TRBD1
TGTGCCAGTAGGTCGACAGGGGGCTCATATGGCTACACCTTC
CASRSTGGSYGYTF
>TRBJ1-2|13|TRBV6-5|-|-
TGTGCCAGCAGGTCAGAACCTAACTATGGCTACACCTTC
CASRSEPNYGYTF
>TRBJ2-7|16|TRBV6-1|-|TRBD1
TGTGCCAGCAGTGAACCCCCGGGACAGGGGCCCTACGAGCAGTACTTC
CASSEPPGQGPYEQYF
>TRBJ1-2|14|TRBV2|-|TRBD1
TGTGCCAGCAGTACCGGGACAGGCCACTATGGCTACACCTTC
CASSTGTGHYGYTF
>TRBJ1-2|14|TRBV19|-|-
TGTGCCAGTAGCACCGCGCGGGGAGACTATGGCTACACCTTC
CASSTARGDYGYTF
>TRBJ2-2|12|TRBV12-3/TRBV12-4|-|TRBD1
TGTGCCAGCAGTCGACAGGGCTGGGAGCTGTTTTTT
CASSRQGWELFF
>TRBJ2-7|13|TRBV6-1|-|TRBD1
TGTGCCAGCAGTGACCACAGGGGCTACGAGCAGTACTTC
CASSDHRGYEQYF
>TRBJ1-4|14|TRBV27|-|-
TGTGCCACCTCTAGCTTCTGGGCTAATGAAAAACTGTTTTTT
CATSSFWANEKLFF
>TRBJ1-6|15|TRBV4-1|-|TRBD1
TGCGCCAGCAGACCACAGGGGTCCATGAATTCACCCCTCCACTTT
CASRPQGSMNSPLHF
>TRBJ2-7|15|TRBV19|once|TRBD2
TGTGCCAGTACCACAGGGGCTAGCGGGAGTAGAGAGCAGTACTTC
CASTTGASGSREQYF
>TRBJ2-7|15|TRBV18|-|-
TGTGCCAGCTCACCACGGGCGGGACAGACCTACGAGCAGTACTTC
CASSPRAGQTYEQYF
>TRBJ2-7|16|TRBV21-1|once|-
TGTGCCAGCAGCATCCTAACTAGCGGCGTCCCCTACGAGCAGTACTTC
CASSILTSGVPYEQYF
>TRBJ2-7|17|TRBV11-2|-|TRBD2
TGTGCCAGCAGCTTGGAGTATGCGGGGGTTACCTCCTACGAGCAGTACTTC
CASSLEYAGVTSYEQYF
>TRBJ2-1|15|TRBV10-1|-|TRBD2
TGCGCCAGCAACCCCAGCGGGAGTTATGACAATGAGCAGTTCTTC
CASNPSGSYDNEQFF
>TRBJ2-7|16|TRBV2|-|-
TGTGCCAGCAGTGAAGATCGCGGGACCCTACTCTACGAGCAGTACTTC
CASSEDRGTLLYEQYF
>TRBJ2-2|14|TRBV6-5|-|TRBD1
TGTGCCAGCAGTTCTACAGGGGACCCCGGGGAGCTGTTTTTT
CASSSTGDPGELFF
>TRBJ2-2|16|TRBV2|-|TRBD2
TGTGCCAGCAACCTAGTAACTAGCGGCGACACCGGGGAGCTGTTTTTT
CASNLVTSGDTGELFF
>TRBJ1-2|14|TRBV3-1/TRBV3-2|-|TRBD1
TGTGCCAGCAGCCAAGGACAGGGTTTAGGTGGCTACACCTTC
CASSQGQGLGGYTF
>TRBJ2-2|15|TRBV7-2|-|-
TGTGCCAGCAGCCCGACTCGGAAGAACACCGGGGAGCTGTTTTTT
CASSPTRKNTGELFF
>TRBJ1-2|14|TRBV25-1|-|-
TGTGCCAGCAGTGAAAGGACAGCTAACTATGGCTACACCTTC
CASSERTANYGYTF
>TRBJ2-1|15|TRBV5-4|-|-
TGTGCCAGCAGCACCCCCCCCAGCTCCTACAATGAGCAGTTCTTC
CASSTPPSSYNEQFF
>TRBJ1-5|13|TRBV2|-|TRBD1
TGTGCCAGCAGGGAGGACAGGCCGAAGCCCCAGCATTTT
CASREDRPKPQHF
>TRBJ1-5|15|TRBV19|-|TRBD1
TGTGCCAGTAGTAAAGGACAGGGGGGCAATCAGCCCCAGCATTTT
CASSKGQGGNQPQHF
>TRBJ2-5|12|TRBV3-1/TRBV3-2|-|-
TGTGCCAGCAGCCAAGATCAAATGACCCAGTACTTC
CASSQDQMTQYF
>TRBJ1-2|13|TRBV5-4|-|-
TGTGCCAGCAGCTGGGGACATCAGGATGGCTACACCTTC
CASSWGHQDGYTF
>TRBJ2-1|14|TRBV27|few|TRBD2
TGTGCCAGCAGCTCGGGACTAGTCGTCAATGAGCAGTTCTTC
CASSSGLVVNEQFF
>TRBJ2-2|14|TRBV27|-|TRBD1
TGTGCCAGCAGACCAACAGGGGTCGCCGGGGAGCTGTTTTTT
CASRPTGVAGELFF
>TRBJ1-3|16|TRBV7-2|-|TRBD1
TGTGCCAGCAGCTTCGACAGGGGGCTTCCTGGAAACACCATATATTTT
CASSFDRGLPGNTIYF
>TRBJ1-5|15|TRBV7-5|-|-
TGTGTCAGAAGCCACAGGGGCAGGGCGGGGCAGCCCCAGCATTTT
CVRSHRGRAGQPQHF
>TRBJ2-1|14|TRBV11-3|-|TRBD1
TGTGCCAGCAGCCCCGGACAGGGGAGCAGGGAGCAGTTCTTC
CASSPGQGSREQFF
>TRBJ1-5|18|TRBV30|-|TRBD1
TGTGCCTATCGCTCAAGGACAGGGCCGAATTTCAGCAATCAGCCCCAGCATTTT
CAYRSRTGPNFSNQPQHF
>TRBJ2-2|15|TRBV5-1|-|TRBD2
TGCGCCAGCAGCTTGCTAGCGGGGACAACCGGGGAGCTGTTTTTT
CASSLLAGTTGELFF
>TRBJ2-5|13|TRBV19|-|-
TGTGCCAGTAGTCTGGGGGCAGGAGAGACCCAGTACTTC
CASSLGAGETQYF
>TRBJ2-3|13|TRBV4-1|-|-
TGCGCCAGCAGCCAACAGGTGACAGATACGCAGTATTTT
CASSQQVTDTQYF
>TRBJ2-7|13|TRBV28|-|-
TGTGCCAGCTGTCGCGGAATCTCCTACGAGCAGTACTTC
CASCRGISYEQYF
>TRBJ2-3|17|TRBV5-5|-|TRBD2
TGTGCCAGCAGCTTGTCGACTAGCGGGAGTAGGACAGATACGCAGTATTTT
CASSLSTSGSRTDTQYF
>TRBJ1-2|13|TRBV10-1|-|TRBD1
TGCGCCAGCTCGACAGGGAGGAACTATGGCTACACCTTC
CASSTGRNYGYTF
>TRBJ1-5|12|TRBV2|-|-
TGTGCCAGCAGTTCCCCAGAACAGCCCCAGCATTTT
CASSSPEQPQHF